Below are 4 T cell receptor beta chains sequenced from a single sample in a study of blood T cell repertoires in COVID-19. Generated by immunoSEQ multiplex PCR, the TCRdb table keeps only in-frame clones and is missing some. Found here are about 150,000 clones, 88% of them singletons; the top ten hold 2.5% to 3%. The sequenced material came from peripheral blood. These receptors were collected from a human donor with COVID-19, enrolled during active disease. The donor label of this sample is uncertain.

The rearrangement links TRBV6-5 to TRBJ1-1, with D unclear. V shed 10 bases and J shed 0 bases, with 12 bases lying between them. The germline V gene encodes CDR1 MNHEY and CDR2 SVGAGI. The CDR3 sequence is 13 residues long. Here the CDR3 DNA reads TGTGCCACCCGACTCATCATGAACACTGAAGCTTTCTTT. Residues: CATRLIMNTEAFF.

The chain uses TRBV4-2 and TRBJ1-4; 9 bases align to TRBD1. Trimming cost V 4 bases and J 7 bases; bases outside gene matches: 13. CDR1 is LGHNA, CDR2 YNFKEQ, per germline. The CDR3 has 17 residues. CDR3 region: CASSPSVNRGRGEKLFF. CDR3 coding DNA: TGTGCCAGCAGCCCTTCCGTAAACAGGGGGCGAGGTGAAAAACTGTTTTTT.

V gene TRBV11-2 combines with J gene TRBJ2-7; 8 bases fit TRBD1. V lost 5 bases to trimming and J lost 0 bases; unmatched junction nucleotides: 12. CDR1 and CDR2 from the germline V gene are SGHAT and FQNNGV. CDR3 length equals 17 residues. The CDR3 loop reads CASSLSRDRTSSYEQYF. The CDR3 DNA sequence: TGTGCCAGCAGCCTCAGTCGGGACAGGACGAGCTCCTACGAGCAGTACTTC.

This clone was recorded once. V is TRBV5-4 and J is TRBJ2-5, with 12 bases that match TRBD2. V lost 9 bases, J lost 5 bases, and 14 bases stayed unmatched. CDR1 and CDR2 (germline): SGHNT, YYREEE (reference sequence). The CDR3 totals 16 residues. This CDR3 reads CATGRLAGGIVETQYF. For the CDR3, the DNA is TGTGCCACCGGACGGCTAGCGGGGGGGATCGTCGAGACCCAGTACTTC.